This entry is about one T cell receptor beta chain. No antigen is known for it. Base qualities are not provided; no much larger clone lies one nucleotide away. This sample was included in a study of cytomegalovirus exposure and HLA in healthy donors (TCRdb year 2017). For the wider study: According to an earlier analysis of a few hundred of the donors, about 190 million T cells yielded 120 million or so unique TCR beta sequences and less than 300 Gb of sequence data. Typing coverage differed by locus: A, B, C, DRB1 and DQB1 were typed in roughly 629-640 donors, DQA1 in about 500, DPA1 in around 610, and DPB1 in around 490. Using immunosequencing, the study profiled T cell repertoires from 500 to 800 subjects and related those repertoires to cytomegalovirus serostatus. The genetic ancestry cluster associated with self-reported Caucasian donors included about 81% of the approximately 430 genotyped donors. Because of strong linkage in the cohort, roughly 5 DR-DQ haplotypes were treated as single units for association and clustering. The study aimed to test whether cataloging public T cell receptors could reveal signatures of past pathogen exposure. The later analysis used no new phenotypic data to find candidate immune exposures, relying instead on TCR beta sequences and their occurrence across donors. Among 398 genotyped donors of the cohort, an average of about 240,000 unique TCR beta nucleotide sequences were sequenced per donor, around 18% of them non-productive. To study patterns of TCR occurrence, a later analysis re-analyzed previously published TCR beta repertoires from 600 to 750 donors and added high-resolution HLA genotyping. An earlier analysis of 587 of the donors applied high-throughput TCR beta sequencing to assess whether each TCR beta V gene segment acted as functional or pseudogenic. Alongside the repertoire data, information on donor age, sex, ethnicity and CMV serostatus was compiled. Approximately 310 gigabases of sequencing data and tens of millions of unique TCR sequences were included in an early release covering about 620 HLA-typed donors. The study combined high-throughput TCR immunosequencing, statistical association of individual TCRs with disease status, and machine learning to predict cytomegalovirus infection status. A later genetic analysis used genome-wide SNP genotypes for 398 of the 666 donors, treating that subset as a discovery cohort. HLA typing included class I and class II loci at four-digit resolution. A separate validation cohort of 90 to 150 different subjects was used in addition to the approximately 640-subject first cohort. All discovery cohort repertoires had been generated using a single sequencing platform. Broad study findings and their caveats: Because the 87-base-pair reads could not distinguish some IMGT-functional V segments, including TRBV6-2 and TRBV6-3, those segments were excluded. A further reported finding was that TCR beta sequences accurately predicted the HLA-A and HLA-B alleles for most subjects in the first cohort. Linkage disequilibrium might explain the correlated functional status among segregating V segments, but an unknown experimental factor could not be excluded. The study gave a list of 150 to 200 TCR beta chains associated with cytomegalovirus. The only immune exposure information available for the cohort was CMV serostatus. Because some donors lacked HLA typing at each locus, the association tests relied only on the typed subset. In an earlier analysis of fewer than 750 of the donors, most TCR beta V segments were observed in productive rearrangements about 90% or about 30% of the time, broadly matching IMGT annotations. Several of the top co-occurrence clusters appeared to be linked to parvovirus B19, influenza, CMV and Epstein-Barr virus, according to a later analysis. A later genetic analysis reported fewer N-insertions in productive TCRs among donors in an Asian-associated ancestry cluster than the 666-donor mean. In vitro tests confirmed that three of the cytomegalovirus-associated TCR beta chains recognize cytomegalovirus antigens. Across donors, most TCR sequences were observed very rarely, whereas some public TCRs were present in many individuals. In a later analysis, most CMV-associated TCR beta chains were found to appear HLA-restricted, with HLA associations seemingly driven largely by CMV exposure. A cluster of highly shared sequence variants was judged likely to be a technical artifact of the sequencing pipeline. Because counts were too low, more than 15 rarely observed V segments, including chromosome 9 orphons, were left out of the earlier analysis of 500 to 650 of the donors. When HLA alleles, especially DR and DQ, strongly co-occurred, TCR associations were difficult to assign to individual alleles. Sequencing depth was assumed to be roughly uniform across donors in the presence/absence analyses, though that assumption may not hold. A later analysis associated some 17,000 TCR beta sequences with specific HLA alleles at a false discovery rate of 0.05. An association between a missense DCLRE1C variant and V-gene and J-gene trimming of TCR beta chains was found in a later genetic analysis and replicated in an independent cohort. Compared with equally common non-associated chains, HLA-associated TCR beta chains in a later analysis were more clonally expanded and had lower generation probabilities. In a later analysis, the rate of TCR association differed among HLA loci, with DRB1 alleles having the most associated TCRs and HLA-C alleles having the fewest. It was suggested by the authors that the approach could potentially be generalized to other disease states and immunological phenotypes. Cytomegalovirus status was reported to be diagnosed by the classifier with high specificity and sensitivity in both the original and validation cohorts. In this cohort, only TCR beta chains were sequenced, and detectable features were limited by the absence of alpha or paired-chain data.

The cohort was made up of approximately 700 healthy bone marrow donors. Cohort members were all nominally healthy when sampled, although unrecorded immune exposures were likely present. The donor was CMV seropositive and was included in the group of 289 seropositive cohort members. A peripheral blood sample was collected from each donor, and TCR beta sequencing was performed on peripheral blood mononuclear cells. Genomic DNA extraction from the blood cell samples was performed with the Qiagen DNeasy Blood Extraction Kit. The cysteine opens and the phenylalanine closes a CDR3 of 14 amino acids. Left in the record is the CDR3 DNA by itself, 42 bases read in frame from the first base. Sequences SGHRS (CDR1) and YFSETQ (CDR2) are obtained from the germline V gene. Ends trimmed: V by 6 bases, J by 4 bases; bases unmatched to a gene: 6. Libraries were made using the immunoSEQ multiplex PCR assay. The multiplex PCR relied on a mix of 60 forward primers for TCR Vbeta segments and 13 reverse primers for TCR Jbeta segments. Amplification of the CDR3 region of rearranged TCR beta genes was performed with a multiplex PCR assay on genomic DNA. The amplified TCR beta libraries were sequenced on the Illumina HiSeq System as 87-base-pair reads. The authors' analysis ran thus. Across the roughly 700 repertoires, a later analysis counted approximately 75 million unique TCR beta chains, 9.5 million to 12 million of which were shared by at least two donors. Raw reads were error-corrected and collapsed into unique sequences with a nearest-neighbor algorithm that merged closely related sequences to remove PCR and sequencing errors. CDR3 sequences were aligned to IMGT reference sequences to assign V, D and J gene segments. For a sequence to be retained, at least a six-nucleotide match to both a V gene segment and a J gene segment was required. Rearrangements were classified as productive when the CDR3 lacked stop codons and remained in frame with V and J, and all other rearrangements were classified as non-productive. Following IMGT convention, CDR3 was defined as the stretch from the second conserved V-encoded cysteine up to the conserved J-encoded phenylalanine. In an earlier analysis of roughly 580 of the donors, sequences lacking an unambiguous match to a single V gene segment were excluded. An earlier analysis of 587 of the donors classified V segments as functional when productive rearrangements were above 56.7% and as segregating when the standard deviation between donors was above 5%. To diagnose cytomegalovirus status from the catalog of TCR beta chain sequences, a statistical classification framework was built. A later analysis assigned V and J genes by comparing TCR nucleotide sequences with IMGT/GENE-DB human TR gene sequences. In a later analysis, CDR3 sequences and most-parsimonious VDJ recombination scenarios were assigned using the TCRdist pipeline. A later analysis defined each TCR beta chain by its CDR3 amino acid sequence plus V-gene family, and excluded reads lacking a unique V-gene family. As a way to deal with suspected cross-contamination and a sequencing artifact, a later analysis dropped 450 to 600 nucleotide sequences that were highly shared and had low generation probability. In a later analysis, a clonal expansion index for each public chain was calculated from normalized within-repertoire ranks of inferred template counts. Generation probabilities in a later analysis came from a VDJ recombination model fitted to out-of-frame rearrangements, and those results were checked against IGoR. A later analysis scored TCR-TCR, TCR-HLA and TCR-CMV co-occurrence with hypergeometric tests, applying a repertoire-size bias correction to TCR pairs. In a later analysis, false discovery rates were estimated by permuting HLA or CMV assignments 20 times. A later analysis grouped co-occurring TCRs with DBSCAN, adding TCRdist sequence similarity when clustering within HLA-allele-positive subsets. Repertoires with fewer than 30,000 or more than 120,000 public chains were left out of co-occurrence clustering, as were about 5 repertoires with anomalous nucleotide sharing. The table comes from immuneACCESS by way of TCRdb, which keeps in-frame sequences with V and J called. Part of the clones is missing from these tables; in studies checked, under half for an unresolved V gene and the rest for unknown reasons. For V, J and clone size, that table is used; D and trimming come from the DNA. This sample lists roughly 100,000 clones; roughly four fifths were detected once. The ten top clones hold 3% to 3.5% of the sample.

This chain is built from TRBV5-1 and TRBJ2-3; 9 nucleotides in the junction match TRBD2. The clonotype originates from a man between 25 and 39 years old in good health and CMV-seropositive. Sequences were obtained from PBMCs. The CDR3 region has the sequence CASNGAGGADTQYF. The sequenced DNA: TGCGCCAGCAACGGGGCGGGAGGGGCAGATACGCAGTATTTT.